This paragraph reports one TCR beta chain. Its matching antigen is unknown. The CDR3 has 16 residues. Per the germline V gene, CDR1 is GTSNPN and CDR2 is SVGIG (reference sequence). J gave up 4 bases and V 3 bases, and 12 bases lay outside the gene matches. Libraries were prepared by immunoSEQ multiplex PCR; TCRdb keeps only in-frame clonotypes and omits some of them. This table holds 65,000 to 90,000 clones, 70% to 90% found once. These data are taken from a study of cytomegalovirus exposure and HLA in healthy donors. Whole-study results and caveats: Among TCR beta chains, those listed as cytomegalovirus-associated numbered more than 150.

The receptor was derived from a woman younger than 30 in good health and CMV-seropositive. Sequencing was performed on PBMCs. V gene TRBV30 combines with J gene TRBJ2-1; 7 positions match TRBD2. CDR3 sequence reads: CAWSPPGLSGYNEQFF. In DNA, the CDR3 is TGTGCCTGGAGCCCCCCGGGACTAAGCGGATACAATGAGCAGTTCTTC.